The 8 T cell receptor beta chains listed next were all sequenced from one sample in a study of T cell responses to AZD1222 COVID-19 vaccine. Assay used: immunoSEQ multiplex PCR; TCRdb lists only in-frame clones, some missing. Of approximately 140,000 clones detected, about 90% appear once; the ten largest clones hold 4% to 6%. Sample: peripheral blood, taken on day 0 of AZD1222 vaccination. The receptors were gathered from an adult in good health.

The chain employs TRBV4-1 and TRBJ2-1; TRBD2 matches at 9 bases. V shed 4 bases, J shed 0 bases, and the junction held 7 bases outside the gene matches. The germline V gene encodes CDR1 MGHRA and CDR2 YSYEKL. The CDR3 runs 17 residues. The CDR3 coding sequence is TGCGCCAGCAGCCGCAGCGGCGGGAGGGGCTCCTACAATGAGCAGTTCTTC. Protein sequence: CASSRSGGRGSYNEQFF.

The chain is built from TRBV19 and TRBJ2-1; TRBD2 aligns across 9 bases. With V trimmed by 8 bases and J by 8 bases, 10 bases remained unmatched. Germline CDR1 and CDR2: LNHDA and SQIVND (reference sequence). CDR3 length equals 14 residues. The CDR3 sequence: CASRLAGGPYEQFF. CDR3 bases: TGTGCCAGTCGCCTTGCGGGAGGGCCCTATGAGCAGTTCTTC.

The gene calls are TRBV15 and TRBJ1-1; D not certain. Per germline, CDR1 LNHNV and CDR2 YYDKDF (reference sequence). Between the trimmed V and J ends, which lost 3 bases and 1 base, there was a span of 3 bases. The CDR3 loop spans 12 amino acids. CDR3 nucleotides: TGTGCCACCAGCAGGGAGAACACTGAAGCTTTCTTT. Protein sequence: CATSRENTEAFF.

The CDR3 reads CAVGPLSTDTQYF. Here the CDR3 DNA reads TGTGCCGTTGGACCCCTAAGCACAGATACGCAGTATTTT. The chain links TRBV24-1 to TRBJ2-3; D remains ambiguous. CDR1 is KGHDR and CDR2 is SFDVKD in the germline V gene. Trimming cost V 12 bases and J 0 bases, with 12 bases left between them. The CDR3 contains 13 residues.

This clone appeared a single time. The chain links TRBV28 to TRBJ1-1; D might be TRBD1 (5 bases). The germline CDR1 and CDR2 sequences are MDHEN and SYDVKM. Between the trimmed V and J ends, which lost 6 bases and 7 bases, there was a span of 18 bases. CDR3 size: 14 residues. The CDR3 loop is CASSWVGAQGEAFF. In nucleotides, the CDR3 is TGTGCCAGCAGCTGGGTCGGCGCTCAGGGTGAAGCTTTCTTT. The whole variable domain, remainder taken from reference TRBV28 and TRBJ1-1, is DVKVTQSSRYLVKRTGEKVFLECVQDMDHENMFWYRQDPGLGLRLIYFSYDVKMKEKGDIPEGYSVSREKKERFSLILESASTNQTSMYLCASSWVGAQGEAFFGQGTRLTVV.

V is TRBV2 and J is TRBJ1-1, with D perhaps matching TRBD1 (5 bases). Germline V lookup: CDR1 SNHLY, CDR2 FYNNEI. Trimming removed 11 bases from V and 1 base from J, with 14 bases in between. The CDR3 contains 13 residues. CDR3 sequence (DNA): TGTGCCCTGTCGAGGGACCCGAACACTGAAGCTTTCTTT. Translation: CALSRDPNTEAFF.

The chain has TRBV6-5 and TRBJ2-5; possibly TRBD2 for D (5 bases). This CDR3 is built from 12 residues. Germline CDR1 and CDR2: MNHEY and SVGAGI. The germline V and J ends were trimmed by 5 bases and 5 bases, with 9 bases remaining between them. The CDR3 spells CASSRERETQYF. As DNA, the CDR3 is TGTGCCAGCAGTAGGGAGCGCGAGACCCAGTACTTC.

This chain joins TRBV6-6 and TRBJ1-1, with 12 nucleotides matching TRBD1. CDR1 and CDR2 (germline): MNHNY, SVGAGI (reference sequence). This CDR3 has 16 amino acids. After removal of 6 bases from V and 5 bases from J, the junction contained 10 bases not matched to a gene. The CDR3 protein is CASRPWGQGAGTEAFF. DNA for the CDR3: TGTGCCAGCAGACCATGGGGACAGGGGGCAGGGACTGAAGCTTTCTTT.